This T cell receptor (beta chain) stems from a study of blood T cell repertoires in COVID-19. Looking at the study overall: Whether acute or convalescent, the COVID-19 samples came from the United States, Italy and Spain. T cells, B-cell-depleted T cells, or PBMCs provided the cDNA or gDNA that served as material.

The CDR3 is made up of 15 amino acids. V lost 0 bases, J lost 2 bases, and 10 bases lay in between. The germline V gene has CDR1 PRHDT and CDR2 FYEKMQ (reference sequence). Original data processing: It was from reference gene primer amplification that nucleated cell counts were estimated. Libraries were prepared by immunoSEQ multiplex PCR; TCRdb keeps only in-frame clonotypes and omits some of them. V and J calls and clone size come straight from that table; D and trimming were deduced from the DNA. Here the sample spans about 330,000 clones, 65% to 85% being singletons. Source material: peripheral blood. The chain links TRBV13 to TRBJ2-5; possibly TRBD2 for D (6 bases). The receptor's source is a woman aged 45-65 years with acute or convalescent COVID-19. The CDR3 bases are TGTGCCAGCAGCTTAGGGCGGGGTCAACAAGAGACCCAGTACTTC. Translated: CASSLGRGQQETQYF.